Following are 11 T cell receptor beta chains from one sample sequenced in a study of metastatic and nonmetastatic thyroid tumors. From the PCR reads, TCRdb re-called clones with MiXCR. The sample includes some 86,000 clones, roughly an eighth of them seen just once. Thyroid surgery was preceded by no treatment in any patient. The specimen sequenced was tumor tissue. The source is a female donor with papillary thyroid cancer or a benign thyroid nodule (not recorded which). Some clones in this sample may be carry-over from other donors' samples.

This rearrangement joins TRBV18 to TRBJ2-3; 8 bases are shared with TRBD2. There are 17 residues in the CDR3. The junction had 7 bases not matched to a gene; V was cut back by 2 bases and J by 0 bases. From germline, CDR1 is KGHSH and CDR2 LQKENI. DNA of the CDR3: TGTGCCAGCTCACCAACTAGCGGAGGTACTAGCACAGATACGCAGTATTTT. Translated: CASSPTSGGTSTDTQYF.

This clone was seen a few times. A clone one base away is much larger, so this may be a read error. Other DNA sequences within the sample encode an identical CDR3. The chain carries TRBV19 and TRBJ2-1; D is unclear. Germline V CDR1 and CDR2: LNHDA, SQIVND (reference sequence). The V gene lost 4 bases and the J gene lost 1 base, with 17 bases spanning the gap. This CDR3 has 17 amino acids. CDR3 residues: CASSTGARVGSYNEQFF. The CDR3 nucleotides are TGTGCCAGTAGTACTGGCGCGAGAGTGGGGTCCTACAATGAGCAGTTCTTC.

V and J are TRBV5-1 and TRBJ1-2; the D gene is possibly TRBD1 (5 bases). This CDR3 spans 15 amino acids. V was cut by 4 bases and J by 4 bases, with 17 bases left in between. CDR1 and CDR2 from the germline V gene are SGHRS and YFSETQ. The DNA of the CDR3 is TGCGCCAGCAGCGCGTTATGGGGCTCGGGCTATGGCTACACCTTC. Its protein product is CASSALWGSGYGYTF.

This clone was counted many times. The V and J genes are TRBV5-1 and TRBJ2-2; D not resolved. The V gene's germline CDR1 is SGHRS and CDR2 YFSETQ. The ends were cut back, 4 bases at V and 4 bases at J, with 11 bases in the middle. This CDR3 is built from 14 residues. Here the CDR3 DNA reads TGCGCCAGCAGCCTCTCCTCTGGCACCGGGGAGCTGTTTTTT. Translated: CASSLSSGTGELFF.

This clone was observed many times. The V gene is TRBV28, the J gene TRBJ2-1, with D unclear. The V and J ends lost 0 bases and 7 bases respectively, with 10 bases between them. CDR3 length equals 14 residues. Per germline, CDR1 MDHEN and CDR2 SYDVKM. CDR3: CASSLWQGRNEQFF. CDR3 DNA: TGTGCCAGCAGTTTATGGCAAGGACGGAATGAGCAGTTCTTC.

A single count supports this clone. A clone one base away is much larger, so this may be a read error. The same CDR3 is also encoded by other DNA sequences in this sample. The J gene is TRBJ1-1, the V gene TRBV7-7; D gene ambiguous. This CDR3 has 13 residues. Germline CDR1 is SSHAT and CDR2 is FNYEAQ (reference sequence). Written as DNA, the CDR3 is TGTGCTAGCAGCTTAGCGGAAAACACTGAGGCTTTCTTT. Its protein is CASSLAENTEAFF.

In this sample, this clone turned up a few times. The chain is built from TRBV18 and TRBJ2-2; 9 bases are a match to TRBD2. Unmatched junction bases numbered 5, after V lost 3 bases and J lost 0 bases. This CDR3 contains 17 residues. The V gene's germline CDR1 is KGHSH and CDR2 LQKENI. The CDR3 bases are TGTGCCAGCTCACCCTCAAGACTAGCGGCGAACACCGGGGAGCTGTTTTTT. Translation gives CASSPSRLAANTGELFF.

A word on this clone: At one end the junction does not follow the germline gene, possibly because of a read error. The CDR3 sequence is CSARQVLSGNTTYF. Here the CDR3 DNA reads TGCAGTGCTAGACAGGTCCTCTCTGGAAACACCACATATTTT. The chain combines TRBV20-1 with TRBJ1-3; D is undetermined. The CDR3 sequence is 14 residues long. Germline V gene data show CDR1 as DFQATT and CDR2 as SNEGSKA (reference sequence).

This clone was seen a handful of times. The chain is built from TRBV29-1 and TRBJ2-3; D could derive from TRBD1 or TRBD2 (5 bases each). Per the germline V gene, CDR1 is SQVTM and CDR2 is ANQGSEA. The CDR3 runs to 12 residues. With 2 bases removed from V and 6 bases from J, the gap between germline ends came to 9 bases. DNA of the CDR3: TGCAGCGTTGAATCCGGGGCCGATACGCAGTATTTT. Translated, it gives CSVESGADTQYF.

About this clone: A read error may explain this, as a much larger clone is one base away. This sequence joins TRBV9 and TRBJ2-3; D perhaps matches TRBD2 (6 bases). There are 14 residues in the CDR3. Germline loops: CDR1 SGDLS, CDR2 YYNGEE. Trimming shortened V by 0 bases and J by 6 bases, and 11 bases separated the two germline ends. The CDR3 bases are TGTGCCAGCAGCGTAGGCGGGGTGTTCGATACGCAGTATTTT. Its translation is CASSVGGVFDTQYF.

This clone was seen many times. This chain uses TRBV20-1 with TRBJ2-1; 9 bases are a match to TRBD2. This CDR3 region has 13 residues. The germline V gene encodes CDR1 DFQATT and CDR2 SNEGSKA (reference sequence). The V gene end was trimmed by 7 bases and the J gene end by 4 bases; junction bases not matched to a gene: 5. Here the CDR3 DNA reads TGCAGTGGCGCAACTAGCGGGTACAATGAGCAGTTCTTC. Protein: CSGATSGYNEQFF.